The present T cell receptor (beta chain) was sequenced within a study of cytomegalovirus exposure and HLA in healthy donors. Study-level findings and limits: A later analysis found common viral pathogens apparently linked to several of the most significant clusters. Later analysis indicated greater clonal expansion among HLA-associated TCR beta chains than among equally common other chains. For TCR beta chains, V- and J-gene trimming was later linked to a missense DCLRE1C variant. HLA-A and HLA-B allele assignments for most subjects were reportedly predicted accurately using TCR beta sequences.

About this clone: Its antigen is not known.

V lost 3 bases, J lost 3 bases, and 8 bases stayed unmatched. The CDR3 covers 15 residues. The germline V gene encodes CDR1 SGHVS and CDR2 FQNEAQ. 60 Vbeta and 13 Jbeta primers were used in PCR. Here immunoSEQ multiplex PCR was the method, and the copy in TCRdb shows in-frame clones only, minus some. The sample has approximately 110,000 clones; about 81% are singletons. This TCR was sampled from a man aged 30-40 years in good health and CMV-seronegative. The chain couples TRBV7-8 to TRBJ2-7; TRBD1 matches at 7 bases. Material for sequencing was PBMCs. CDR3 nucleotide sequence: TGTGCCAGCAGCTTGGGTCAGGGGGTAGTCTACGAGCAGTACTTC. It codes for CASSLGQGVVYEQYF.